This entry is about one TCR beta chain. The specificity of this receptor is unknown. Base qualities are missing; no much larger clone stands one base away. The collaborating institutions used their own protocols to collect whole blood in K2EDTA tubes. Collaborator samples were shipped for TCRbeta analysis as frozen whole blood, isolated PBMCs, or DNA extracted from either sample type. TCRbeta CDR3 regions were amplified from genomic DNA using the immunoSEQ Assay, a bias-controlled multiplex PCR. In the source study's methods: Within the assay, amplification of reference gene primers was used to estimate how many nucleated cells each sample contained. Sequence reads were collapsed and filtered to measure the absolute abundance of every unique TCRbeta CDR3 rearrangement. For each sample, productive Simpson clonality was calculated by taking the square root of Simpson's diversity index across productive rearrangements. The table was pulled from immuneACCESS by TCRdb, which kept in-frame rearrangements only. Such tables lose some clones; where checked, under half of the loss comes from unresolved V genes, and the rest has no known cause. V and J calls and clone size are copied from that table; D and trimming were computed from the DNA. This sample has a few hundred thousand clones in its table, and about nine tenths of those were observed once. Clones ranked in the top ten supply around 4.5% of the sample.

The source of the sample is a study of blood T cell repertoires in COVID-19 (dated by TCRdb to about 2020). For the study in its entirety: The collaborator samples originated in the United States, Italy and Spain and spanned the acute and convalescent phases of COVID-19. The samples were drawn from two sources: the first 160 participants of the ongoing ImmuneRACE study, and some 1,300 subjects contributed by 6 global collaborators. The prospective study material was composed of cDNA or gDNA derived from T cells, B-cell-depleted T cells, or PBMCs. The repertoires were released in a freely available public database meant as a resource for research on the immune response to SARS-CoV-2. The dataset comprised deeply sampled blood TCRbeta repertoires from subjects exposed to, actively infected with, or recovered from COVID-19. Where available, HLA class I and class II types were taken from metadata supplied by the sample provider and were not determined by assay-based typing. Sample metadata almost always included a de-identified subject ID, COVID-19 status, age in years and sex. What the study reported, not specific to this receptor: Clinical and demographic metadata were provided uncurated, with the amount varying by source and participant.

This clonotype was sampled from a middle-aged man with acute or convalescent COVID-19. Sequencing was performed on peripheral blood.

The CDR3: CASSPTDRGKNQPQHF. The nucleotides are TGTGCCAGCAGTCCAACGGACAGGGGCAAGAATCAGCCCCAGCATTTT. This sequence uses TRBV27 and TRBJ1-5; TRBD1 agrees with 9 junctional bases. Trimming removed 5 bases from V and 4 bases from J; the gene matches leave 9 bases unexplained. The cysteine opens and the phenylalanine closes a CDR3 of 16 amino acids. The retained sequence is limited to the CDR3, 48 bases, with the frame set at the first base. Looking up the germline V gene (reference sequence) yields CDR1 MNHEY and CDR2 SMNVEV.